This TCR beta chain comes out of a study of T cell responses to AZD1222 COVID-19 vaccine. This table comes from immunoSEQ multiplex PCR, and its TCRdb copy is limited to in-frame clones, with some not included. The sample has over 130,000 clones, approximately 94% seen once. The V end was cut by 4 bases, the J end by 6 bases, with 15 bases between. Germline V CDR1 and CDR2: SQVTM, ANQGSEA. The CDR3 is 14 residues long. Overall study results and limits: Possibly, clonal diversity was underestimated; donors were largely white British and included more females. Spike-wide coverage was observed for vaccine-associated CD4 TCRs, with dominant responses at 160-218 and 743-854.

A remark on this clone: No antigen is known for it.

The sequence derives from an adult in good health. The chain employs TRBV29-1 and TRBJ2-2; either TRBD1 or TRBD2 may fit D (5 bases each). The specimen was peripheral blood, collected on day 0 of AZD1222 vaccination. CDR3 bases: TGCAGCGTTGTATCAGGGAGTGGTGCCGGGGAGCTGTTTTTT. Translated: CSVVSGSGAGELFF.